These 21 T cell receptor beta chains originate from one sample sequenced in a study of cytomegalovirus exposure and HLA in healthy donors. PCR was performed using 60 Vbeta and 13 Jbeta primers. TCRdb keeps only in-frame clones here, not all; method: immunoSEQ multiplex PCR. The sample comprises under 150,000 clones, more than 70% of which are singletons, and about 6.7% rests with the top ten. Sequenced: PBMCs. Receptors originate from a woman aged 30 to 39 in good health and CMV-seropositive.

The chain links TRBV7-9 to TRBJ2-6; D is possibly TRBD1 (5 bases). The V and J ends lost 5 bases and 0 bases respectively, with 8 bases between them. The CDR3 loop spans 15 amino acids. Germline V CDR1 and CDR2: SEHNR, FQNEAQ (reference sequence). CDR3 DNA sequence: TGTGCCAGCAGCCCACAGGTCTCTGGGGCCAACGTCCTGACTTTC. It encodes CASSPQVSGANVLTF.

The rearrangement uses TRBV19 and TRBJ2-2; a weak D match, TRBD2 (6 bases). The CDR3 has 14 amino acids. Trimming left V 8 bases short and J 3 bases short, with 13 bases between. Germline CDR1 reads LNHDA; CDR2 reads SQIVND (reference sequence). CDR3 residues: CASGGREDTGELFF. CDR3 bases: TGTGCCAGTGGCGGAAGGGAGGACACCGGGGAGCTGTTTTTT.

This clone came up a few times. The V call is TRBV4-1, the J call TRBJ1-5; D ambiguous. Germline V lookup: CDR1 MGHRA, CDR2 YSYEKL. V lost 2 bases to trimming and J lost 6 bases, with 11 bases between them. There are 14 residues in the CDR3. DNA for the CDR3: TGCGCCAGCAGCCAATGGCAGGAAGGTCAGCCCCAGCATTTT. It yields the protein CASSQWQEGQPQHF.

This sequence joins TRBV2 and TRBJ1-1; D is perhaps TRBD1 (5 bases). The CDR3 covers 14 residues. V lost 3 bases and J lost 5, with 13 bases in between. Germline V gives CDR1 SNHLY, CDR2 FYNNEI. The chain's CDR3 is CASSDGGEGTEAFF. The CDR3 DNA follows: TGTGCCAGCAGTGACGGGGGGGAAGGTACTGAAGCTTTCTTT. The full variable domain, completed using reference TRBV2 and TRBJ1-1, is EPEVTQTPSHQVTQMGQEVILRCVPISNHLYFYWYRQILGQKVEFLVSFYNNEISEKSEIFDDQFSVERPDGSNFTLKIRSTKLEDSAMYFCASSDGGEGTEAFFGQGTRLTVV.

The rearrangement joins TRBV5-1 to TRBJ2-1; D may be TRBD2 (6 bases). V was clipped by 1 base and J by 13 bases, with 15 bases between them. CDR3 length equals 13 residues. Looked up from germline, CDR1 is SGHRS and CDR2 is YFSETQ. The CDR3 region has the DNA TGCGCCAGCAGCTTGCCTAGCGATTATTCCCAGTTCTTC. Translating gives CASSLPSDYSQFF.

Details on this clone: One end of the junction does not line up with germline, which may come from a read error. The rearrangement uses TRBV6-5 and TRBJ2-7; 9 nucleotides line up with TRBD1. CDR3 length equals 15 residues. Germline V gives CDR1 MNHEY, CDR2 SVGAGI. In DNA form, the CDR3 reads TGTGCCAGCAGTTACTCGGGACAGGGTTTCTACGAGCAATACTTC. Translating it yields CASSYSGQGFYEQYF.

The genes are TRBV7-9 and TRBJ1-1, with D perhaps matching TRBD1 (5 bases). Per the germline V gene, CDR1 is SEHNR and CDR2 is FQNEAQ (reference sequence). This CDR3 is 15 amino acids long. Trimming removed 0 bases at V and 5 bases at J, with 13 bases between. CDR3 protein: CASSLASMGGTEAFF. The CDR3 DNA sequence: TGTGCCAGCAGCTTAGCAAGTATGGGGGGAACTGAAGCTTTCTTT.

The chain is built from TRBV9 and TRBJ2-5; 8 bases are a match to TRBD2. The end of the DNA fits TRBJ2-7 better, so the J call may be wrong. Germline CDR1 and CDR2: SGDLS and YYNGEE. The CDR3 totals 17 residues. As DNA, the CDR3 is TGTGCCAGCAGCGCGCACCCGGGACTAGGTACGGTGATCGAGCAGTACTTC. Its translation is CASSAHPGLGTVIEQYF.

The V and J genes are TRBV7-9 and TRBJ1-3; no reliable D call. Germline assignment: CDR1 SEHNR and CDR2 FQNEAQ (reference sequence). The CDR3 spans 15 residues. The V gene lost 6 bases and the J gene lost 8 bases, with 20 bases spanning the gap. CDR3 region: CASRNEGGLEDTIYF. The CDR3 DNA sequence: TGTGCCAGCAGAAACGAGGGAGGCTTAGAGGACACCATATATTTT.

The rearrangement joins TRBV2 to TRBJ2-5; a weak D match, TRBD1 (5 bases). This CDR3 is built from 15 residues. Germline values: CDR1 SNHLY, CDR2 FYNNEI. Trimming stripped 2 bases from V and 3 bases from J, with 13 bases between. CDR3 bases: TGTGCCAGCAGTGAAATTTTAGGGGTTGAAGAGACCCAGTACTTC. This gives the protein CASSEILGVEETQYF.

This chain connects TRBV7-8 to TRBJ1-1, with 8 bases that match TRBD1. V shed 6 bases, J shed 2 bases, and the junction held 5 bases outside the gene matches. Germline V gives CDR1 SGHVS, CDR2 FQNEAQ. The CDR3 covers 14 residues. The CDR3 loop reads CASRTGTGNTEAFF. The CDR3 region has the DNA TGTGCCAGCAGGACAGGGACAGGAAACACTGAAGCTTTCTTT.

The rearrangement joins TRBV5-1 to TRBJ2-1; 7 bases are a match to TRBD2. The ends lost 3 bases at V and 10 bases at J; junction bases unmatched: 13. Germline V gene lookup returns CDR1 SGHRS and CDR2 YFSETQ. CDR3 size: 15 residues. CDR3 bases: TGCGCCAGCAGCTCTCCAGCGGGGACCTCCGTCGAGCAGTTCTTC. This encodes CASSSPAGTSVEQFF.

The chain combines TRBV5-1 with TRBJ1-1; a weak D match, TRBD1 (5 bases). The CDR3 has 13 amino acids. The germline gives CDR1 SGHRS, CDR2 YFSETQ. The V end lost 7 bases, the J end lost 1 base, and 11 bases lay between the germline ends. This CDR3 is CASLEGENTEAFF. The DNA for the CDR3 is TGCGCCAGCTTGGAAGGGGAGAACACTGAAGCTTTCTTT.

This clone has a handful of counts. This chain connects TRBV27 to TRBJ1-3; no definite D call. Deletions cut 3 bases from V and 0 bases from J, with 9 bases between. Per germline, CDR1 MNHEY and CDR2 SMNVEV (reference sequence). The CDR3 covers 15 residues. The CDR3, as DNA: TGTGCCAGCAGTTTGGGAGGCATCTCTGGAAACACCATATATTTT. Protein product: CASSLGGISGNTIYF.

The chain links TRBV5-4 to TRBJ2-7; 10 bases align to TRBD1. After removal of 0 bases from V and 5 bases from J, the junction contained 5 bases not matched to a gene. Looked up from germline, CDR1 is SGHNT and CDR2 is YYREEE (reference sequence). The CDR3 runs to 15 residues. In DNA form, the CDR3 reads TGTGCCAGCAGCTTGGTGGGACAGGGGCCCCACGAGCAGTACTTC. It specifies CASSLVGQGPHEQYF. Variable domain in full (rest from reference TRBV5-4 and TRBJ2-7): ETGVTQSPTHLIKTRGQQVTLRCSSQSGHNTVSWYQQALGQGPQFIFQYYREEENGRGNFPPRFSGLQFPNYSSELNVNALELDDSALYLCASSLVGQGPHEQYFGPGTRLTVT.

The chain links TRBV2 to TRBJ2-1; TRBD2 aligns across 7 bases. Germline V CDR1 and CDR2: SNHLY, FYNNEI. The CDR3 loop spans 16 amino acids. Losses at the gene ends were 6 bases for V and 2 bases for J; bases not matched to a gene: 10. The DNA for the CDR3 is TGTGCCAGCAGCAACCTCGGACTAGGTACCTACAATGAGCAGTTCTTC. This gives the protein CASSNLGLGTYNEQFF.

This clone occurred once. The V gene is TRBV5-1, the J gene TRBJ1-1, with 7 nucleotides matching TRBD1. After removal of 0 bases from V and 11 bases from J, the junction contained 7 bases not matched to a gene. The CDR3 is 13 residues long. Germline V lookup: CDR1 SGHRS, CDR2 YFSETQ. In DNA form, the CDR3 reads TGCGCCAGCAGCTTGGTGGAGGGGGCGCGGGCTTTCTTT. Translated: CASSLVEGARAFF. The full variable domain, completed using reference TRBV5-1 and TRBJ1-1, is KAGVTQTPRYLIKTRGQQVTLSCSPISGHRSVSWYQQTPGQGLQFLFEYFSETQRNKGNFPGRFSGRQFSNSRSEMNVSTLELGDSALYLCASSLVEGARAFFGQGTRLTVV.

As DNA, the CDR3 is TGTGCCAGCAGCTTACCTGCTGGGGCCAACGTCCTGACTTTC. This codes for CASSLPAGANVLTF. The chain recombines TRBV7-9 with TRBJ2-6, with D unclear. V was clipped by 2 bases and J by 2 bases, with 4 bases between them. Germline V gene sequence: CDR1 SEHNR, CDR2 FQNEAQ (reference sequence). The CDR3 is 14 amino acids.

The chain recombines TRBV11-3 with TRBJ2-1, with 10 nucleotides matching TRBD1. V gave up 5 bases and J gave up 8 bases; unmatched junction bases: 9. Looked up from germline, CDR1 is SGHNT and CDR2 is YENEEA. This CDR3 region has 15 residues. CDR3 DNA sequence: TGTGCCAGCAGCCAGGGGACAGGGGTGGGCGATGAGCAGTTCTTC. Translated, it gives CASSQGTGVGDEQFF.

The chain carries TRBV6-6 and TRBJ2-5, with TRBD1 matching 9 bases. With V trimmed by 6 bases and J by 2 bases, 10 bases remained unmatched. Germline V gives CDR1 MNHNY, CDR2 SVGAGI (reference sequence). This CDR3 region has 16 residues. CDR3 amino acids: CASSPWGQGAQETQYF. CDR3 in DNA: TGTGCCAGCAGCCCCTGGGGACAGGGCGCACAAGAGACCCAGTACTTC.

This chain joins TRBV5-8 and TRBJ2-7, with D perhaps TRBD1 (7 bases). There are 13 residues in the CDR3. Germline CDR1 SGHTS, CDR2 YDEGEE. Trimming took 2 bases from V and 5 from J, leaving 11 bases between them. The CDR3 DNA is TGTGCCAGCAGCTTAGGAGGGGGCAACGAGCAGTACTTC. Its translation: CASSLGGGNEQYF. Variable domain in full (rest from reference TRBV5-8 and TRBJ2-7): EAGVTQSPTHLIKTRGQQATLRCSPISGHTSVYWYQQALGLGLQFLLWYDEGEERNRGNFPPRFSGRQFPNYSSELNVNALELEDSALYLCASSLGGGNEQYFGPGTRLTVT.